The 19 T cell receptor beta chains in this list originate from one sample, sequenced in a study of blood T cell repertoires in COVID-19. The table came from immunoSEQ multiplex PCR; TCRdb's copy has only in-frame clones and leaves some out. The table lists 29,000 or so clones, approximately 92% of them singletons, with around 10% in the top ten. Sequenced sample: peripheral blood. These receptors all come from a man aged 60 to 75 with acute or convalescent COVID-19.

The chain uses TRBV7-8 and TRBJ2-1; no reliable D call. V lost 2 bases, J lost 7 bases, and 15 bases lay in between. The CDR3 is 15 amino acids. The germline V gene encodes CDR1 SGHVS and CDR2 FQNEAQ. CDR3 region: CASSLSSGVFNEQFF. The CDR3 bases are TGTGCCAGCAGCTTATCGTCCGGAGTTTTTAATGAGCAGTTCTTC.

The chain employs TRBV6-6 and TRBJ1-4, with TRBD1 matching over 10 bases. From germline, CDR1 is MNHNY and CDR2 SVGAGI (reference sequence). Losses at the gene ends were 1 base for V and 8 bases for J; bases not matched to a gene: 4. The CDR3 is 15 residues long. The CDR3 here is CASSYYDRGREKLFF. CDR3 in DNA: TGTGCCAGCAGTTACTACGACAGGGGGCGAGAAAAACTGTTTTTT.

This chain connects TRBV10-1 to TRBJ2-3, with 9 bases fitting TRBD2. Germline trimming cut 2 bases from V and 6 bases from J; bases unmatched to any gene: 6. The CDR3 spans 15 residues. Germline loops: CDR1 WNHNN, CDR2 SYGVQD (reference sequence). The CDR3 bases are TGCGCCAGCAGTGAGAGGCTAGCGGGATCCGATACGCAGTATTTT. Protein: CASSERLAGSDTQYF.

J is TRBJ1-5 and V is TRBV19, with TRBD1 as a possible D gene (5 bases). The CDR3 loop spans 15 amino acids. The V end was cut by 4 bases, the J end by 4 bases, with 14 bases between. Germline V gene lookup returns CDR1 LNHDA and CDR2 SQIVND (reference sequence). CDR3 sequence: CASSTGRGTNQPQHF. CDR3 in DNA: TGTGCCAGTAGTACAGGGCGGGGTACGAATCAGCCCCAGCATTTT. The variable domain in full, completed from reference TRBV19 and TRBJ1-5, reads DGGITQSPKYLFRKEGQNVTLSCEQNLNHDAMYWYRQDPGQGLRLIYYSQIVNDFQKGDIAEGYSVSREKKESFPLTVTSAQKNPTAFYLCASSTGRGTNQPQHFGDGTRLSIL.

The CDR3 sequence: CASSSTYPGRAFF. CDR3 in DNA: TGTGCCAGCAGCTCCACATATCCAGGGCGAGCTTTCTTT. The chain couples TRBV7-9 to TRBJ1-1, with TRBD1 as a possible D gene (5 bases). Deletions cut 4 bases from V and 10 bases from J, with 16 bases between. Germline lookup yields CDR1 SEHNR and CDR2 FQNEAQ (reference sequence). The CDR3 has 13 amino acids.

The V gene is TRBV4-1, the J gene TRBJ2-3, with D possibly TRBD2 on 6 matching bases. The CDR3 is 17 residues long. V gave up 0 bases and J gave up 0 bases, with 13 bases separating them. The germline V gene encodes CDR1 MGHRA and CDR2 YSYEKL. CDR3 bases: TGCGCCAGCAGCCAAGACCTCCTAGCGCGAAGCACAGATACGCAGTATTTT. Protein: CASSQDLLARSTDTQYF.

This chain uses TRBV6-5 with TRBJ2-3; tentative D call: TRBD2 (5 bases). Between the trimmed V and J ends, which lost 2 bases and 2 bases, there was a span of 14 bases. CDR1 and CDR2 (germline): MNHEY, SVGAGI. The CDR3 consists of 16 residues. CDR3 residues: CASSYGLLGFTDTQYF. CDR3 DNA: TGTGCCAGCAGTTACGGACTGTTGGGGTTCACAGATACGCAGTATTTT.

CDR3 nucleotide sequence: TGCAGCGTAGCGACAGGCTCCTACGAGCAGTACTTC. It yields the protein CSVATGSYEQYF. The rearrangement uses TRBV29-1 and TRBJ2-7, with a weak D call TRBD1 (6 bases). Germline assignment: CDR1 SQVTM and CDR2 ANQGSEA. V lost 6 bases and J 0 bases, leaving 9 bases between the germline ends. The CDR3 is 12 residues long.

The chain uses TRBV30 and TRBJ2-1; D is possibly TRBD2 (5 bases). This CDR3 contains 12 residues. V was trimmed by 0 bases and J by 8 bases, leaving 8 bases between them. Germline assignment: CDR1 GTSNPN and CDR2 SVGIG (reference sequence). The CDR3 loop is CAWSVGSYEQFF. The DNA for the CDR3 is TGTGCCTGGAGTGTAGGGAGCTATGAGCAGTTCTTC.

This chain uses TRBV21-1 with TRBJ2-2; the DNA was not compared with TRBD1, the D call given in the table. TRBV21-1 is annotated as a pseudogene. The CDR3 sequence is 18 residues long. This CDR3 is CASSKAGTGGKGAGELFF. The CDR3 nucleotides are TGTGCCAGCAGCAAAGCTGGAACAGGGGGCAAAGGGGCCGGGGAGCTGTTTTTT.

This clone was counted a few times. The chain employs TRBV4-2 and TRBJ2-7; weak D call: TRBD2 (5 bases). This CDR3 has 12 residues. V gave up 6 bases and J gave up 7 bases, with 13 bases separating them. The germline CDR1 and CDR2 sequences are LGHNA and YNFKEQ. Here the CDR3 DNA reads TGTGCCAGCAGTCTCCGGACTGGAGAGCAGTACTTC. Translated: CASSLRTGEQYF.

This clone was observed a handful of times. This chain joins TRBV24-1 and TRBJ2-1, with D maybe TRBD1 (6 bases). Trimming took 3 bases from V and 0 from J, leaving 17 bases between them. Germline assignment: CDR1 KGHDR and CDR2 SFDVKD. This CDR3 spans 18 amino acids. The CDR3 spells CATSDDGNRESSYNEQFF. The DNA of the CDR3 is TGTGCCACCAGTGATGATGGAAACAGGGAGAGCTCCTACAATGAGCAGTTCTTC.

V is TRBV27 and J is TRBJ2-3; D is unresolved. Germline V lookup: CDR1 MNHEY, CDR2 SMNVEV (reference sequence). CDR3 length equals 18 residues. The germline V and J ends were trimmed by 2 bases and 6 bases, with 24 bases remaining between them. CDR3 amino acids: CASSLRVATLPASDTQYF. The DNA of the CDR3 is TGTGCCAGCAGTTTACGGGTGGCGACCCTGCCCGCCTCCGATACGCAGTATTTT.

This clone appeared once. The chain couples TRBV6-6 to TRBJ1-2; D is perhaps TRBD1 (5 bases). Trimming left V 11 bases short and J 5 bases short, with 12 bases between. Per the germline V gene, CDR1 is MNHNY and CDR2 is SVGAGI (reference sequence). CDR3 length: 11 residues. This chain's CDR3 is CAASQDYGYTF. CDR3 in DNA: TGTGCCGCCTCACAGGATTATGGCTACACCTTC.

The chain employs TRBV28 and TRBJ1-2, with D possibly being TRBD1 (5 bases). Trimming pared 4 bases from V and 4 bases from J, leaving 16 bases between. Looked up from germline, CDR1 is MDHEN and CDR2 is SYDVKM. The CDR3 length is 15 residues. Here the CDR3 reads CASSSGGAEGYGYTF. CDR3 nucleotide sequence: TGTGCCAGCAGTTCCGGCGGGGCCGAAGGCTATGGCTACACCTTC.

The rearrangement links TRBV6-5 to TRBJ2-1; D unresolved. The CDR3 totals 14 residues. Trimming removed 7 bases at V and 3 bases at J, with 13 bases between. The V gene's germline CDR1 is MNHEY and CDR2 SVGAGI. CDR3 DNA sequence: TGTGCCAGCACCGCCCTGACATACTACAATGAGCAGTTCTTC. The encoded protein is CASTALTYYNEQFF.

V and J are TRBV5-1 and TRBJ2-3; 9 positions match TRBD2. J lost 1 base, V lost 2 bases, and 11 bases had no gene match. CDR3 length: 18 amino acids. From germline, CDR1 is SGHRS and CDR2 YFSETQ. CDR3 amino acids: CASSLLRGGGQGTDTQYF. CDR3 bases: TGCGCCAGCAGCTTACTCCGCGGGGGGGGTCAGGGCACAGATACGCAGTATTTT.

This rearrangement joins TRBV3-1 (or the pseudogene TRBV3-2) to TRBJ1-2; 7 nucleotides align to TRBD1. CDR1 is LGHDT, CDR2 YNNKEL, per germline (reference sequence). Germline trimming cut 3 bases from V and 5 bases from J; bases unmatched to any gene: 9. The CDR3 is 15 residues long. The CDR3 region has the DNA TGTGCCAGCAGCCAGACAGGGATTCAGTATTATGGCTACACCTTC. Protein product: CASSQTGIQYYGYTF.

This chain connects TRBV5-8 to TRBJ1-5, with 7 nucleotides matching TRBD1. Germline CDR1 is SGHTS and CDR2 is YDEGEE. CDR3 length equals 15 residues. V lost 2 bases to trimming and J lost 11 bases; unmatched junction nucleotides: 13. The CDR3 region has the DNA TGTGCCAGCAGCTTAGCCGGGACAGCCGGTAGGACCCAGCATTTT. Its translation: CASSLAGTAGRTQHF. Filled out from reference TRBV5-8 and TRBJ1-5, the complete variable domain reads EAGVTQSPTHLIKTRGQQATLRCSPISGHTSVYWYQQALGLGLQFLLWYDEGEERNRGNFPPRFSGRQFPNYSSELNVNALELEDSALYLCASSLAGTAGRTQHFGDGTRLSIL.